This T cell receptor (beta chain) was sequenced for a study of shared clonotypes between healthy human individuals. The CDR3 has 14 residues. Trimming took off 7 bases at V and 0 bases at J, with 11 bases between the two ends. Germline CDR1 is SGHTS and CDR2 is YDEGEE. The protocol was immunoSEQ multiplex PCR, while the TCRdb copy is restricted to in-frame clones and leaves out a portion. The sample carries roughly 2 million clones, about 95% recorded once. Note on this clone: Its antigen is not identified.

The naive CD8 subset, CD45RO-negative cells positively selected for CCR7, excluded terminally differentiated effector memory CD45RA+ cells. Donors were healthy HIV-negative adults without recently reported acute infections or vaccinations. Study-wide results and caveats: When compared with the clonotypes that were shared by all four sorted-subset donors, the non-shared clonotypes turned out to have lower generation probabilities. The expectation was that sequencing depth would affect clonotype sharing among donors. Only blood was sampled; tissue repertoires likely differ.

The rearrangement links TRBV5-8 to TRBJ1-5; D gene ambiguous. Input material: naive CD8+ T cells sorted from blood. The clonotype comes from a man between 18 and 29 years old in good health. The chain's CDR3 is CASAQSNSNQPQHF. In DNA, the CDR3 is TGTGCCAGCGCGCAGTCTAATAGCAATCAGCCCCAGCATTTT.